The 4 T cell receptor beta chains below come from one sample, sequenced in a study of blood T cell repertoires in COVID-19. Clones were read by immunoSEQ multiplex PCR, and TCRdb kept only the in-frame ones, dropping some. Counted here are 100,000 to 150,000 clones, approximately 88% occurring once; the ten biggest clones make up under 1.5%. The material sequenced was peripheral blood. The receptors originated from a man aged 55 to 70 with acute or convalescent COVID-19.

The V call is TRBV5-1, the J call TRBJ1-2; the match to TRBD1 covers 8 bases. Germline CDR1 reads SGHRS; CDR2 reads YFSETQ. The CDR3 contains 15 residues. Trimming removed 4 bases from V and 7 bases from J; junction bases left unmatched: 12. Written as DNA, the CDR3 is TGCGCCAGCAGCAAGGGACAGGCGACCGAGGGTGGCTACACCTTC. It specifies CASSKGQATEGGYTF.

The chain combines TRBV11-2 with TRBJ1-3, with 8 bases identical to TRBD1. The CDR3 covers 16 residues. The junction had 5 bases not matched to a gene; V was cut back by 4 bases and J by 0 bases. Germline assignment: CDR1 SGHAT and CDR2 FQNNGV. The CDR3 is CASSSSGGTSGNTIYF. For the CDR3, the DNA is TGTGCCAGCAGCTCCTCAGGGGGCACCTCTGGAAACACCATATATTTT.

The chain employs TRBV28 and TRBJ1-1, with 10 positions matching TRBD1. Trimming took 3 bases from V and 6 from J; bases not matched to a gene: 7. Germline CDR1 reads MDHEN; CDR2 reads SYDVKM. CDR3 length: 15 residues. The CDR3: CASSFARTGGPEAFF. In nucleotides, the CDR3 is TGTGCCAGCAGTTTCGCCCGGACAGGGGGTCCTGAAGCTTTCTTT.

This chain links TRBV4-1 with TRBJ1-2; D is possibly TRBD1 (5 bases). CDR3 length: 15 residues. Trimming took 0 bases from V and 0 from J, leaving 8 bases between them. The germline V gene encodes CDR1 MGHRA and CDR2 YSYEKL. CDR3 sequence (DNA): TGCGCCAGCAGCCAAGATCGACAGACTAACTATGGCTACACCTTC. Translated, it gives CASSQDRQTNYGYTF.